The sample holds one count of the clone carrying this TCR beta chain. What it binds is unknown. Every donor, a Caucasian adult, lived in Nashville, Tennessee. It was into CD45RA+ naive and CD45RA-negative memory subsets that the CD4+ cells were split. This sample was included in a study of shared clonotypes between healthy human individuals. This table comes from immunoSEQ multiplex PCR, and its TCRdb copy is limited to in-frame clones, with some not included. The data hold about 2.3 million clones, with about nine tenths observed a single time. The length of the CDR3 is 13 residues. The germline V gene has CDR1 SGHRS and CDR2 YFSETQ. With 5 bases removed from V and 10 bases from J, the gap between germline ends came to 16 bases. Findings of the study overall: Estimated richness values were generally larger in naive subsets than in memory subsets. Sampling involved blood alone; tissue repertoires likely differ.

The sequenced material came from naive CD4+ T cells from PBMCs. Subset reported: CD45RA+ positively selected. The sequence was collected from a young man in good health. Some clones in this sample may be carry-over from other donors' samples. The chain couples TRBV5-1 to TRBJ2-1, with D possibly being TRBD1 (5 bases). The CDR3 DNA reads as TGCGCCAGCAGTCCCGGTGGGGCCCGGGAGCAGTTCTTC. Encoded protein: CASSPGGAREQFF.